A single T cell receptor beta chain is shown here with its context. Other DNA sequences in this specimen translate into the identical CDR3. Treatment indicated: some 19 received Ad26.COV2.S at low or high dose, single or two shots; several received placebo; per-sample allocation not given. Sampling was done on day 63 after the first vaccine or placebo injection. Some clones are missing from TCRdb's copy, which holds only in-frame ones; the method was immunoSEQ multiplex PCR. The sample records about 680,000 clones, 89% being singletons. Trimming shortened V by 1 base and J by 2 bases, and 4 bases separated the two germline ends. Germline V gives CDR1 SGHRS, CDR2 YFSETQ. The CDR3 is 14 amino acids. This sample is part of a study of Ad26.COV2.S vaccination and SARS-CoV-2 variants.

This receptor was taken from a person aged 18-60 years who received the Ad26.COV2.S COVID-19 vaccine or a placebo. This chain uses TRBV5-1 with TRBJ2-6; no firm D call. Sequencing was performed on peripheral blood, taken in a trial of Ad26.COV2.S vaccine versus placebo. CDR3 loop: CASSLSPGANVLTF. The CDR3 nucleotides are TGCGCCAGCAGCTTGAGCCCTGGGGCCAACGTCCTGACTTTC.